The 14 T cell receptor beta chains below all came from one sample that was sequenced in a study of blood T cell repertoires in COVID-19. Profiled with immunoSEQ multiplex PCR; TCRdb holds only in-frame clones, not every one. In the table there are about 250,000 clones, approximately 88% of which are singletons. Input material: peripheral blood. All receptors derive from a woman between 25 and 40 years old with COVID-19, enrolled during active disease.

The chain joins TRBV19 to TRBJ1-5; D is undetermined. Trimming took 6 bases from V and 2 from J, leaving 11 bases between them. In germline, CDR1 is LNHDA, CDR2 SQIVND (reference sequence). The CDR3 loop spans 14 amino acids. CDR3 sequence reads: CASSPYEGNQPQHF. The CDR3 DNA reads as TGTGCCAGTAGCCCGTATGAGGGCAATCAGCCCCAGCATTTT. The full variable domain, completed using reference TRBV19 and TRBJ1-5, is DGGITQSPKYLFRKEGQNVTLSCEQNLNHDAMYWYRQDPGQGLRLIYYSQIVNDFQKGDIAEGYSVSREKKESFPLTVTSAQKNPTAFYLCASSPYEGNQPQHFGDGTRLSIL.

This chain links TRBV7-2 with TRBJ2-7; 10 nucleotides agree with TRBD1. J lost 9 bases, V lost 1 base, and 3 bases had no gene match. Per germline, CDR1 SGHTA and CDR2 FQGNSA. The CDR3 contains 13 residues. The CDR3 is CASSLEGQGRQYV. In DNA form, the CDR3 reads TGTGCCAGCAGCTTAGAGGGACAGGGGCGGCAGTACGTC.

This chain uses TRBV12-3 or TRBV12-4 with TRBJ2-5; D possibly corresponds to TRBD2 (6 bases). The CDR3 length is 13 residues. The germline V and J ends were trimmed by 7 bases and 2 bases, with 11 bases remaining between them. This chain's CDR3 is CASNAGRQETQYF. CDR3 in DNA: TGTGCCAGCAACGCGGGACGGCAAGAGACCCAGTACTTC.

Only one count was recorded for this clone. This sequence joins TRBV5-1 and TRBJ2-3; 7 nucleotides agree with TRBD1. The germline V gene has CDR1 SGHRS and CDR2 YFSETQ. V lost 5 bases, J lost 0 bases, and 6 bases stayed unmatched. The CDR3 sequence is 15 residues long. Here the CDR3 reads CASSMGTASTDTQYF. In DNA form, the CDR3 reads TGCGCCAGCAGTATGGGGACAGCGAGCACAGATACGCAGTATTTT.

The chain employs TRBV3-1 (or the pseudogene TRBV3-2) and TRBJ2-5; TRBD2 is a possible D gene (5 bases). The CDR3 sequence is 19 residues long. Germline V lookup: CDR1 LGHDT, CDR2 YNNKEL (reference sequence). V was pared by 1 base and J by 2 bases, with 23 bases between. The CDR3 loop is CASSQVPPRTRGLQETQYF. CDR3 coding DNA: TGTGCCAGCAGCCAAGTTCCCCCCAGGACCCGGGGATTACAAGAGACCCAGTACTTC.

The chain has TRBV6-1 and TRBJ2-7; D is possibly TRBD1 (5 bases). The V end lost 2 bases, the J end lost 3 bases, and 14 bases lay between the germline ends. The CDR3 has 15 amino acids. Germline-derived CDR1 and CDR2 are MNHNS and SASEGT. The CDR3 nucleotides read TGTGCCAGCAGTGAAACAGGCCCTGGCCTCTACGAGCAGTACGTC. Translating gives CASSETGPGLYEQYV.

This clone was found a few times. The chain carries TRBV3-1 (or the pseudogene TRBV3-2) and TRBJ2-2; D remains ambiguous. This CDR3 region has 15 residues. Germline V gives CDR1 LGHDT, CDR2 YNNKEL (reference sequence). V lost 1 base to trimming and J lost 0 bases, with 6 bases between them. The chain's CDR3 is CASSQVEANTGELFF. In nucleotides, the CDR3 is TGTGCCAGCAGCCAAGTAGAGGCGAACACCGGGGAGCTGTTTTTT.

This clone showed up just once. The chain carries TRBV5-6 and TRBJ2-3; 13 bases are shared with TRBD2. J was trimmed by 1 base and V by 4 bases; bases with no gene match: 6. The CDR3 covers 17 residues. In germline, CDR1 is SGHDT, CDR2 YYEEEE. CDR3 in amino acids: CASSRGLAGVGTDTQYF. CDR3 in DNA: TGTGCCAGCAGCCGCGGACTAGCGGGAGTCGGCACAGATACGCAGTATTTT.

J is TRBJ1-2 and V is TRBV7-2; D is unresolved. In germline, CDR1 is SGHTA, CDR2 FQGNSA. The CDR3 sequence is 15 residues long. Trimming pared 5 bases from V and 4 bases from J, leaving 17 bases between. The CDR3 coding sequence is TGTGCCAGCAGCCTAGTCAGCCAGGACTTCTATGGCTACACCTTC. It codes for CASSLVSQDFYGYTF.

The chain is built from TRBV6-5 and TRBJ2-2; D ambiguous. The CDR3 is 12 residues long. V was cut by 6 bases and J by 1 base, with 3 bases left in between. CDR1 MNHEY and CDR2 SVGAGI come from the germline V gene. The CDR3 is CASSRNTGELFF. CDR3 sequence (DNA): TGTGCCAGCAGCAGGAACACCGGGGAGCTGTTTTTT.

The chain recombines TRBV5-1 with TRBJ2-4, with D possibly TRBD2 on 5 matching bases. The CDR3 covers 16 residues. V lost 4 bases, J lost 8 bases, and 22 bases lay in between. Germline CDR1 reads SGHRS; CDR2 reads YFSETQ. The CDR3 region is CASSPRALEGSHIQYF. For the CDR3, the DNA is TGCGCCAGCAGCCCTAGAGCCCTAGAAGGGAGTCACATTCAGTACTTC.

The rearrangement uses TRBV7-2 and TRBJ1-4, with a weak D call TRBD1 (5 bases). The CDR3 has 16 amino acids. The germline V gene has CDR1 SGHTA and CDR2 FQGNSA. V was shortened by 7 bases and J by 2 bases, with 17 bases between the two germline ends. The CDR3 is CASTRGRWGTNEKLFF. CDR3 DNA sequence: TGTGCCAGCACCCGGGGGAGATGGGGGACTAATGAAAAACTGTTTTTT.

The V gene is TRBV27, the J gene TRBJ2-3; TRBD2 aligns across 8 bases. Germline CDR1 reads MNHEY; CDR2 reads SMNVEV (reference sequence). This CDR3 is 14 amino acids long. The V and J ends lost 7 bases and 5 bases, in that order; junction bases with no gene match: 8. CDR3 nucleotides: TGTGCCAGCACCCAACGGGAGGGAAAAGATACGCAGTATTTT. Amino acids: CASTQREGKDTQYF.

The gene calls are TRBV5-1 and TRBJ2-6; D remains unclear. With 4 bases removed from V and 0 bases from J, the gap between germline ends came to 5 bases. Germline CDR1 and CDR2: SGHRS and YFSETQ. The CDR3 is 14 residues long. In DNA, the CDR3 is TGCGCCAGCAGCGAGCACTCTGGGGCCAACGTCCTGACTTTC. This sequence encodes CASSEHSGANVLTF.